The sequence of this TCR beta chain was determined in a study of blood T cell repertoires in COVID-19. This clone showed up just once. CDR3 length equals 12 residues. V shed 7 bases, J shed 3 bases, and the junction held 1 base outside the gene matches. Germline CDR1 ENHRY, CDR2 SYGVKD. TCRdb's table, derived via immunoSEQ multiplex PCR, lists solely in-frame clones and lacks some. The table lists 30,000 to 45,000 clones, about 88% of them singletons. The clonotype was recovered from a man aged 60 to 75 with active COVID-19. The chain employs TRBV10-3 and TRBJ2-7; TRBD1 aligns across 9 bases. What was sequenced was peripheral blood. CDR3 loop: CAIKGQGYEQYF. CDR3 DNA sequence: TGTGCCATCAAGGGACAGGGCTACGAGCAGTACTTC.